Listed below are T cell receptor beta chains from one sample, sequenced in a study of T cells in Graves' hyperthyroidism and ophthalmopathy. In TCRdb, the multiplex PCR reads were re-called with MiXCR into one record per CDR3 protein. The sample lists some 350,000 distinct CDR3 sequences, approximately 14% occurring once. Sequencing was done on a sample of blood. The receptors stem from a woman aged 18 to 35 with Graves' hyperthyroidism that later progressed to Graves' ophthalmopathy. CDR3s include the opening cysteine and the closing phenylalanine or tryptophan. A D gene is named only where the DNA matches it firmly. Only some rows state a clone size, as once, few, many or a class for expanded clones.

>.|TRBV27|TRBJ2-3|.
CASSPPAPADTQYF
TGTGCCAGCAGTCCGCCGGCCCCCGCAGATACGCAGTATTTT
>many|TRBV12-3/TRBV12-4|TRBJ2-2|.
CASSPQRNTGELFF
TGTGCCAGCAGTCCGCAGCGGAACACCGGGGAGCTGTTTTTT
>many|TRBV28|TRBJ2-7|.
CASSPTTATYEQYF
TGTGCCAGCAGTCCGACAACAGCCACCTACGAGCAGTACTTC
>.|TRBV18|TRBJ2-7|.
CASSPPTSGPPAYEQYF
TGTGCCAGCTCACCACCGACGTCAGGCCCTCCAGCCTACGAGCAGTACTTC
>many|TRBV5-5|TRBJ2-3|TRBD2
CASSLERERDTQYF
TGTGCCAGCAGCCTAGAGCGGGAGAGGGATACGCAGTATTTT
>many|TRBV5-1|TRBJ2-1|TRBD2
CASSMTSGSSEQFF
TGCGCCAGCAGCATGACTAGCGGGAGCAGTGAGCAGTTCTTC
>once|TRBV11-3|TRBJ2-1|TRBD2
CASSPAPGTSGSYYNEQFF
TGTGCCAGCAGTCCCGCCCCCGGGACTAGCGGGAGTTACTACAATGAGCAGTTCTTC
>many|TRBV7-9|TRBJ2-5|.
CASSLQGWEETQYF
TGTGCCAGCAGCTTACAGGGTTGGGAGGAGACCCAGTACTTC
>.|TRBV9|TRBJ2-6|.
CASSVDGHSGANVLTF
TGTGCCAGCAGCGTGGACGGTCACTCTGGGGCCAACGTCCTGACTTTC
>.|TRBV2|TRBJ2-4|.
CASSFLGGVEAKNIQYF
TGTGCCAGCAGCTTCTTGGGCGGGGTGGAGGCCAAAAACATTCAGTACTTC
>.|TRBV4-1|TRBJ2-2|.
CASSRVLQGPGELFF
TGTGCCAGCAGCCGCGTCCTCCAGGGACCCGGGGAGCTGTTTTTT
>many|TRBV2|TRBJ2-1|TRBD2
CASSRPWTSGRHNEQFF
TGTGCCAGCAGTCGGCCTTGGACTAGCGGGAGACACAATGAGCAGTTCTTC
>many|TRBV30|TRBJ1-5|.
CAWSVPTGSGGPQHF
TGTGCCTGGAGTGTACCAACGGGCAGCGGAGGGCCCCAGCATTTT
>many|TRBV13|TRBJ2-5|.
CASSSTYRQETQYF
TGTGCCAGCAGCTCGACCTACAGACAAGAGACCCAGTACTTC
>few|TRBV12-3/TRBV12-4|TRBJ2-1|TRBD2
CASSFSASGEYNEQFF
TGTGCCAGCAGTTTTTCTGCTAGCGGGGAATACAATGAGCAGTTCTTC
>.|TRBV19|TRBJ2-2|.
CASSIAGSNTGELFF
TGTGCCAGTAGTATAGCGGGATCGAACACCGGGGAGCTGTTTTTT
>few|TRBV15|TRBJ1-5|TRBD1
CATSRDRGAQPQHF
TGTGCCACCAGCAGGGACAGGGGGGCTCAGCCCCAGCATTTT
>many|TRBV7-9|TRBJ2-7|.
CASSLAGRGLTTSYEQYF
TGTGCCAGCAGCTTAGCGGGGCGGGGCCTCACGACGTCCTACGAGCAGTACTTC
>many|TRBV5-5|TRBJ2-7|.
CASSQGYRAPGQREQYF
TGTGCCAGCAGCCAAGGATACAGGGCACCCGGTCAGCGGGAGCAGTACTTC
>.|TRBV27|TRBJ2-7|TRBD1
CASQKDRAHEQYF
TGTGCCAGCCAAAAGGACAGGGCCCACGAGCAGTACTTC
>once|TRBV10-3|TRBJ2-7|TRBD2
CAISDSTSGRSLYEQHF
TGTGCCATCAGTGACTCAACTAGCGGGAGGTCCCTCTACGAGCAGCACTTC
>.|TRBV15|TRBJ2-7|.
CATSETRSSYEQYF
TGTGCCACCAGTGAGACGCGAAGCTCCTACGAGCAGTACTTC
>.|TRBV2|TRBJ1-5|.
CASSDLPGQGEHF
TGTGCCAGCAGTGATCTCCCTGGCCAGGGAGAACATTTT
>many|TRBV12-3/TRBV12-4|TRBJ1-2|.
CASSLRPTGLYGYTF
TGTGCCAGCAGTTTAAGGCCGACAGGACTCTATGGCTACACCTTC
>.|TRBV28|TRBJ2-2|.
CASRAGTGTGELFF
TGTGCCAGCAGGGCGGGCACGGGGACCGGGGAGCTGTTTTTT
>.|TRBV7-9|TRBJ2-7|.
CASSGFEQYF
TGTGCCAGCAGCGGATTCGAGCAGTACTTC
>.|TRBV6-1|TRBJ2-6|.
CASSDSAIVISGANVLTF
TGTGCCAGCAGTGATTCGGCGATCGTGATTTCTGGGGCCAACGTCCTGACTTTC
>.|TRBV12-3/TRBV12-4|TRBJ2-7|.
CASSYLYEQYF
TGTGCCAGCAGTTACTTATACGAGCAGTACTTC
>.|TRBV7-9|TRBJ1-1|.
CASSLVLRVTEAFF
TGTGCCAGCAGCTTGGTTCTTAGGGTCACTGAAGCTTTCTTT
>few|TRBV20-1|TRBJ1-3|.
CSARVEDTSGNTIYF
TGCAGTGCTAGGGTCGAGGACACCTCTGGAAACACCATATATTTT
>few|TRBV18|TRBJ2-5|TRBD2
CASSPGTSGSTETQYF
TGTGCCAGCTCACCTGGGACTAGCGGGAGTACGGAGACCCAGTACTTC
>many|TRBV7-2|TRBJ1-5|.
CASSLGPRSAMNQPQHF
TGTGCCAGCAGCTTAGGGCCTCGCTCAGCGATGAATCAGCCCCAGCATTTT
>few|TRBV20-1|TRBJ1-6|TRBD1
CSARDRFDSPLHF
TGCAGTGCTAGGGACAGGTTTGATTCACCCCTCCACTTT
>many|TRBV12-3/TRBV12-4|TRBJ2-1|.
CASSLRLAHNEQFF
TGTGCCAGCAGTTTAAGGCTAGCCCACAATGAGCAGTTCTTC
>.|TRBV5-5|TRBJ2-7|.
CASSFYICSPLDGGAYEQYF
.
>.|TRBV6-5|TRBJ2-1|.
CASVHGNEQFF
TGTGCCAGCGTTCATGGCAATGAGCAGTTCTTC
>many|TRBV2|TRBJ2-3|.
CASSRRGYVSDTQYF
TGTGCCAGCAGTAGGCGGGGATATGTCTCAGATACGCAGTATTTT
>.|TRBV5-5|TRBJ1-5|.
CASSLDGVGQPQHF
TGTGCCAGCAGCTTGGATGGAGTTGGTCAGCCCCAGCATTTT
>.|TRBV5-4|TRBJ2-1|TRBD2
CASSLLPSGRDFYNEQFF
TGTGCCAGCAGCTTGTTACCCAGCGGGAGGGATTTTTACAATGAGCAGTTCTTC
>many|TRBV10-3|TRBJ2-3|.
CAISDGRSTDTQYF
TGTGCCATCAGTGATGGCCGTAGCACAGATACGCAGTATTTT
>.|TRBV7-2|TRBJ2-3|.
CASSPPRHTDTQYF
TGTGCCAGCAGCCCGCCGAGACACACAGATACGCAGTATTTT
>many|TRBV5-6|TRBJ2-3|.
CASSLSGPDTQYF
TGTGCCAGCAGCTTGTCAGGGCCAGATACGCAGTATTTT
>many|TRBV27|TRBJ2-6|.
CASSLSTGVSGANVLTF
TGTGCCAGCAGTTTATCGACAGGCGTCTCTGGGGCCAACGTCCTGACTTTC
>few|TRBV7-6|TRBJ2-1|TRBD2
CASSLARRTSGSGSYNEQFF
TGTGCCAGCAGCTTAGCGCGGAGGACTAGCGGGAGTGGCTCCTACAATGAGCAGTTCTTC
>many|TRBV12-3/TRBV12-4|TRBJ2-3|TRBD2
CASSLALGTSGTDTQYF
TGTGCCAGCAGTTTAGCTTTAGGGACTAGCGGCACAGATACGCAGTATTTT
>many|TRBV19|TRBJ2-7|TRBD1
CASSIHPRDRGSTYEQYF
TGTGCCAGTAGTATTCACCCGCGGGACAGGGGATCCACCTACGAGCAGTACTTC
>many|TRBV27|TRBJ2-7|.
CASSVQGNEQYF
TGTGCCAGCAGTGTACAGGGTAACGAGCAGTACTTC
>many|TRBV7-9|TRBJ2-1|.
CASSLAWRDGNEQFF
TGTGCCAGCAGCTTAGCTTGGCGGGACGGCAATGAGCAGTTCTTC
>many|TRBV12-3/TRBV12-4|TRBJ2-5|TRBD1
CASSPFGTGLGETQYF
TGTGCCAGCAGCCCCTTCGGGACAGGGTTGGGGGAGACCCAGTACTTC
>many|TRBV5-1|TRBJ2-1|TRBD1
CASSLGTGVNEQFF
TGCGCCAGCAGCTTGGGCACAGGGGTGAATGAGCAGTTCTTC
>many|TRBV2|TRBJ2-3|TRBD2
CASTPSGLVTDTQYF
TGTGCCAGCACCCCGTCCGGACTAGTCACAGATACGCAGTATTTT
>many|TRBV30|TRBJ1-4|.
CAWSVQRTPTNEKLFF
TGTGCCTGGAGTGTACAAAGAACACCAACTAATGAAAAACTGTTTTTT
>many|TRBV7-2|TRBJ2-3|.
CASSFGWARTTDTQYF
TGTGCCAGCAGCTTTGGGTGGGCGCGAACCACAGATACGCAGTATTTT
>many|TRBV7-8|TRBJ1-2|.
CASSHQGSYGYTF
TGTGCCAGCAGCCATCAGGGCTCCTATGGCTACACCTTC
>.|TRBV6-2/TRBV6-3|TRBJ2-2|.
CASRFGGAWGTGELFF
TGTGCCAGCCGCTTTGGGGGAGCCTGGGGCACCGGGGAGCTGTTTTTT
>many|TRBV27|TRBJ2-4|TRBD2
CASSRVAGVVKNIQYF
TGTGCCAGCAGTAGGGTAGCGGGAGTGGTCAAAAACATTCAGTACTTC
>.|TRBV15|TRBJ2-3|.
CATSRDRGVDTQYF
TGTGCCACCAGCAGAGATAGAGGGGTAGATACGCAGTATTTT
>few|TRBV5-6|TRBJ2-2|.
CASSGQLASGELFF
TGTGCCAGCAGCGGACAACTAGCTTCCGGGGAGCTGTTTTTT
>.|TRBV7-3|TRBJ1-3|.
CASSPGSGGGNTIYF
TGTGCCAGCAGCCCAGGATCCGGAGGTGGAAACACCATATATTTT